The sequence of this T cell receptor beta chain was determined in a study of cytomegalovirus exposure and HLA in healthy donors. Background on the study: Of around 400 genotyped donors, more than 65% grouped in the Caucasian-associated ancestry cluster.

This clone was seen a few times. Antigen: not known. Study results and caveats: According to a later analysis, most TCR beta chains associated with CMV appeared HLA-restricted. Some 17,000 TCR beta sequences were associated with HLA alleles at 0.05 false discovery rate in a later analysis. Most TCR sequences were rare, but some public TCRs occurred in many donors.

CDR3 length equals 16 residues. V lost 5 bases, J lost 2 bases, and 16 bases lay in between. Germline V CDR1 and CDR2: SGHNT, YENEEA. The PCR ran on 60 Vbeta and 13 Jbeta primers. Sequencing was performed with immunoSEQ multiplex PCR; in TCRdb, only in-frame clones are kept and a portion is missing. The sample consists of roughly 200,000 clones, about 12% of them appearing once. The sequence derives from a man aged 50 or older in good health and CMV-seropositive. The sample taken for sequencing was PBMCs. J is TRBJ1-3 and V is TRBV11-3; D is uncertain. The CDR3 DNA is TGTGCCAGCAGCCCAGGTCCCTCCCGACCTGGAAACACCATATATTTT. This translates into CASSPGPSRPGNTIYF.